Below are 11 T cell receptor beta chains sequenced from a single sample in a study of OX40 agonist ivuxolimab in advanced cancers. Clones were read by immunoSEQ multiplex PCR, and TCRdb kept only the in-frame ones, dropping some. The data hold tens of thousands of clones, with 87% observed a single time. This specimen was CD4+ or CD8+ T cells sorted from blood, taken in a trial of the OX40 agonist ivuxolimab. Receptor source: an adult with an advanced solid tumor such as melanoma, head and neck, liver or kidney cancer.

This clone was found once. The rearrangement joins TRBV7-9 to TRBJ1-4, with 8 positions matching TRBD1. The V segment lost 4 bases and the J segment 6 bases; nucleotides outside the gene matches: 10. In germline, CDR1 is SEHNR, CDR2 FQNEAQ (reference sequence). The CDR3 covers 16 residues. CDR3 in DNA: TGTGCCAGCAGCTCCGTCCAGGGGGCGGCCGATGAAAAACTGTTTTTT. This translates into CASSSVQGAADEKLFF.

This clone showed up just once. The V gene is TRBV19, the J gene TRBJ2-2; 7 bases are shared with TRBD1. CDR1 and CDR2 (germline): LNHDA, SQIVND (reference sequence). With 0 bases clipped from V and 6 bases from J, the junction kept 7 bases outside the gene matches. This CDR3 region has 16 residues. In DNA, the CDR3 is TGTGCCAGTAGTATAGATGCGACAGGGCTCCCCGGGGAGCTGTTTTTT. Translated, it gives CASSIDATGLPGELFF.

The chain carries TRBV6-5 and TRBJ1-2; possibly TRBD1 for D (6 bases). V was cut by 5 bases and J by 6 bases, with 13 bases left in between. CDR1 is MNHEY and CDR2 is SVGAGI in the germline V gene. The CDR3 is 13 residues long. The CDR3: CASSPIRGNGYTF. CDR3 nucleotide sequence: TGTGCCAGCAGTCCGATAAGGGGGAATGGCTACACCTTC.

The gene calls are TRBV30 and TRBJ2-6; TRBD2 agrees at 12 bases. V lost 8 bases to trimming and J lost 11 bases; unmatched junction nucleotides: 13. From germline, CDR1 is GTSNPN and CDR2 SVGIG (reference sequence). The CDR3 runs to 15 residues. The CDR3 sequence is CAGPTSGRFSDVLTF. The DNA of the CDR3 is TGTGCCGGCCCAACTAGCGGGAGGTTCTCGGACGTCCTGACTTTC.

This clone is a singleton in its sample. CDR3 DNA sequence: TGTGCCAGCAGATCCAATCAGCCCCAGCATTTT. Residues: CASRSNQPQHF. The V and J genes are TRBV6-1 and TRBJ1-5, with D hard to call. Trimming pared 6 bases from V and 3 bases from J, leaving 3 bases between. The germline CDR1 and CDR2 sequences are MNHNS and SASEGT. The CDR3 has 11 amino acids.

This rearrangement joins TRBV7-9 to TRBJ2-5; 7 bases fit TRBD1. This CDR3 region has 17 residues. V gave up 5 bases and J gave up 5 bases; unmatched junction bases: 17. Germline assignment: CDR1 SEHNR and CDR2 FQNEAQ (reference sequence). In nucleotides, the CDR3 is TGTGCCAGCAGCCCACACAACCCGACAGGGCGCGAGGAGACCCAGTACTTC. Amino acid sequence: CASSPHNPTGREETQYF.

This chain uses TRBV30 with TRBJ2-7; D might be TRBD2 (6 bases). The CDR3 totals 12 residues. V dropped 2 bases and J dropped 1 base, with 6 bases sitting between them. Germline V gene lookup returns CDR1 GTSNPN and CDR2 SVGIG (reference sequence). The CDR3 protein is CAWSSGSYEQYF. The CDR3 nucleotides are TGTGCCTGGAGTAGCGGGTCCTACGAGCAGTACTTC.

CDR3 sequence: CASSNSGQNTEAFF. The CDR3 nucleotides are TGTGCCAGCAGTAACTCGGGACAGAACACTGAAGCTTTCTTT. The chain carries TRBV28 and TRBJ1-1; D possibly corresponds to TRBD1 (6 bases). V was shortened by 5 bases and J by 1 base, with 11 bases between the two germline ends. The V gene's germline CDR1 is MDHEN and CDR2 SYDVKM. CDR3 size: 14 residues. Filled out from reference TRBV28 and TRBJ1-1, the complete variable domain reads DVKVTQSSRYLVKRTGEKVFLECVQDMDHENMFWYRQDPGLGLRLIYFSYDVKMKEKGDIPEGYSVSREKKERFSLILESASTNQTSMYLCASSNSGQNTEAFFGQGTRLTVV.

This rearrangement joins TRBV6-6 to TRBJ2-6, with D tentatively TRBD2 (5 bases). With 7 bases removed from V and 1 base from J, the gap between germline ends came to 11 bases. The CDR3 consists of 15 residues. Germline V gives CDR1 MNHNY, CDR2 SVGAGI (reference sequence). Here the CDR3 reads CASNIRGSGANVLTF. The CDR3, as DNA: TGTGCCAGCAACATTCGAGGGTCTGGGGCCAACGTCCTGACTTTC.

V is TRBV19 and J is TRBJ1-2; 8 bases are a match to TRBD1. The CDR3 spans 14 residues. Unmatched junction bases numbered 4, after V lost 5 bases and J lost 2 bases. From germline, CDR1 is LNHDA and CDR2 SQIVND (reference sequence). The CDR3 protein is CASSFRTGNYGYTF. CDR3 nucleotides: TGTGCCAGTAGTTTTCGGACAGGGAACTATGGCTACACCTTC. Full variable domain (rest looked up from reference TRBV19 and TRBJ1-2): DGGITQSPKYLFRKEGQNVTLSCEQNLNHDAMYWYRQDPGQGLRLIYYSQIVNDFQKGDIAEGYSVSREKKESFPLTVTSAQKNPTAFYLCASSFRTGNYGYTFGSGTRLTVV.

The rearrangement links TRBV5-4 to TRBJ2-7; D uncertain. CDR1 and CDR2 (germline): SGHNT, YYREEE (reference sequence). This CDR3 region has 12 residues. V gave up 5 bases and J gave up 3 bases, with 9 bases separating them. CDR3 loop: CASRDGDYEQYF. The CDR3 nucleotides read TGTGCCAGCAGGGACGGCGACTACGAGCAGTACTTC.